This T cell receptor (beta chain) was retrieved from a study of vaccination effects on CD4 cells after COVID-19. Overall study findings and caveats: Convalescent patients in the study were few, and early post-infection timepoints were absent. Marked contraction was observed in infection-induced and vaccine-induced clones late after vaccination.

Ahead of sequencing, the ViraFEST assay grew antigen-specific CD4+ T cells using viral peptide pools. Culture proceeded for 10 days, and CD4+ T cells were then isolated. Vaccinated recipients, who were negative for nucleocapsid antibodies, had no history of SARS-CoV-2 infection. In germline, CDR1 is LNHNV, CDR2 YYDKDF (reference sequence). Trimming at V came to 0 bases and at J to 4 bases, leaving 8 bases not matched to a gene. CDR3 size: 16 residues. As to this clone: Antigen: not known.

The repertoire was sequenced with immunoSEQ multiplex PCR; TCRdb's copy has only in-frame clones and lacks some. The table has around 63,000 clones, roughly 75% seen once. The chain links TRBV15 to TRBJ2-7, with TRBD1 matching over 8 bases. The receptor was isolated from a human donor who received a COVID-19 vaccine. The sample consisted of CD4+ T cells from PBMCs cultured with HCoV-OC43 spike peptides, taken before COVID-19 vaccination. Indicated subset: HCoV-OC43 spike overlapping peptide pool stimulation. This chain's CDR3 is CATSRDFGQGFYEQYV. Written as DNA, the CDR3 is TGTGCCACCAGCAGAGATTTCGGACAGGGTTTTTACGAGCAGTACGTC.